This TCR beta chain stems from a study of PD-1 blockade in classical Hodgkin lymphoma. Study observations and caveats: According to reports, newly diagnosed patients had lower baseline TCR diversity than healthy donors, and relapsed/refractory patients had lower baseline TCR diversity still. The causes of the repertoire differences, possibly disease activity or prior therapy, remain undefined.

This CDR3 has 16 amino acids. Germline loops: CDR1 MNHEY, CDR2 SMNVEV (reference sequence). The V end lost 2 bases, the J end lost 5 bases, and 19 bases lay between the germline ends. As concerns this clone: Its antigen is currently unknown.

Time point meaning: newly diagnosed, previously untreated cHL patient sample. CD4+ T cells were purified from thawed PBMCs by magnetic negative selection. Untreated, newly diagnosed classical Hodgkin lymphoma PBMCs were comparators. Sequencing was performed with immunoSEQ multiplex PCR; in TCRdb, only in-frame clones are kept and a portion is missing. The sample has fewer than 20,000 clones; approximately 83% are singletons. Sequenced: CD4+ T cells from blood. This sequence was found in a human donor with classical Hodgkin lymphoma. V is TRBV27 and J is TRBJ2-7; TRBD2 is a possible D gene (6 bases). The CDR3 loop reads CASSLGWRVGRDEQYF. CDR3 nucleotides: TGTGCCAGCAGTTTAGGCTGGAGGGTTGGGCGGGACGAGCAGTACTTC.